This TCR beta chain was recovered during a study of T cell responses to AZD1222 COVID-19 vaccine. Study outcomes and limitations: Clonal diversity may have been underestimated in mostly white British donors.

Germline V gene lookup returns CDR1 LNHDA and CDR2 SQIVND (reference sequence). This CDR3 comprises 15 residues. V dropped 3 bases and J dropped 7; count of bases not matched to a gene: 5. Produced via immunoSEQ multiplex PCR; TCRdb's table is partial and in-frame only. This sample yields around 100,000 clones, of which about 82% are seen a single time; approximately 1.3% belongs to the top ten. About this clone itself: The antigen remains undetermined.

The sequencing used peripheral blood, collected on day 0 of AZD1222 vaccination. The genes are TRBV19 and TRBJ2-7; 14 bases agree with TRBD2. The source is an adult in good health. The CDR3 spells CASSMTSGRGWEQYF. DNA for the CDR3: TGTGCCAGTAGTATGACTAGCGGGAGGGGATGGGAGCAGTACTTC. Together with reference TRBV19 and TRBJ2-7, the CDR3 gives the full variable domain: DGGITQSPKYLFRKEGQNVTLSCEQNLNHDAMYWYRQDPGQGLRLIYYSQIVNDFQKGDIAEGYSVSREKKESFPLTVTSAQKNPTAFYLCASSMTSGRGWEQYFGPGTRLTVT.